Below are 29 T cell receptor beta chains sequenced from a single sample in a study of blood T cell repertoires in COVID-19. Libraries were prepared by immunoSEQ multiplex PCR; TCRdb keeps only in-frame clonotypes and omits some of them. The sample contains 150,000 to 200,000 clones, approximately 79% of which appear only once. Sequenced sample: peripheral blood. The receptor set was obtained from a woman older than 75 with acute or convalescent COVID-19.

The genes are TRBV18 and TRBJ2-1; perhaps TRBD1 as D (5 bases). V was trimmed by 3 bases and J by 4 bases, leaving 10 bases between them. Germline CDR1 reads KGHSH; CDR2 reads LQKENI. CDR3 length equals 14 residues. The CDR3 here is CASSPFRQYNEQFF. CDR3 DNA sequence: TGTGCCAGCTCACCTTTTCGACAGTACAATGAGCAGTTCTTC.

V usage is TRBV28 and J usage is TRBJ2-3, with TRBD2 matching over 14 bases. Germline-derived CDR1 and CDR2 are MDHEN and SYDVKM. The CDR3 covers 16 residues. Trimming removed 4 bases from V and 6 bases from J; junction bases left unmatched: 6. The CDR3 here is CASSSWTSGRSDTQYF. CDR3 nucleotide sequence: TGTGCCAGCAGTTCCTGGACTAGCGGGAGGAGTGATACGCAGTATTTT. Based on the CDR3 plus reference TRBV28 and TRBJ2-3, the full variable domain is DVKVTQSSRYLVKRTGEKVFLECVQDMDHENMFWYRQDPGLGLRLIYFSYDVKMKEKGDIPEGYSVSREKKERFSLILESASTNQTSMYLCASSSWTSGRSDTQYFGPGTRLTVL.

The gene calls are TRBV5-1 and TRBJ2-1; 7 bases map to TRBD2. From germline, CDR1 is SGHRS and CDR2 YFSETQ. CDR3 length: 15 residues. The trim removed 0 bases at V and 7 bases at J, leaving 7 bases unmatched. CDR3 loop: CASSLVSYGGNEQFF. CDR3 DNA sequence: TGCGCCAGCAGCTTGGTCAGCTACGGGGGGAATGAGCAGTTCTTC.

The chain carries TRBV27 and TRBJ2-7, with D tentatively TRBD1 (6 bases). V gave up 2 bases and J gave up 4 bases, with 12 bases separating them. The germline V gene encodes CDR1 MNHEY and CDR2 SMNVEV (reference sequence). This CDR3 region has 14 residues. The CDR3 reads CASSLTGRKYEQYF. CDR3 DNA sequence: TGTGCCAGCAGTTTAACAGGGAGAAAGTACGAGCAGTACTTC.

Only a few counts were recorded for this clone. The rearrangement joins TRBV7-9 to TRBJ2-7; D ambiguous. V lost 5 bases, J lost 3 bases, and 5 bases lay in between. The CDR3 is 11 residues long. Germline CDR1 SEHNR, CDR2 FQNEAQ (reference sequence). CDR3 protein: CASSASYEQYF. CDR3 sequence (DNA): TGTGCCAGCAGCGCGAGCTACGAGCAGTACTTC.

This chain uses TRBV9 with TRBJ2-7, with TRBD2 identical over 11 bases. The germline V gene has CDR1 SGDLS and CDR2 YYNGEE. This CDR3 comprises 15 residues. V gave up 5 bases and J gave up 0 bases; unmatched junction bases: 4. The CDR3 DNA reads as TGTGCCAGCAGTGGGACTAGCGGCTTCTCCTACGAGCAGTACTTC. Encoded protein: CASSGTSGFSYEQYF. The full variable domain, its missing parts supplied by reference TRBV9 and TRBJ2-7, is DSGVTQTPKHLITATGQRVTLRCSPRSGDLSVYWYQQSLDQGLQFLIQYYNGEERAKGNILERFSAQQFPDLHSELNLSSLELGDSALYFCASSGTSGFSYEQYFGPGTRLTVT.

This clone appeared a single time. This rearrangement joins TRBV27 to TRBJ1-5, with D hard to call. The germline gives CDR1 MNHEY, CDR2 SMNVEV (reference sequence). The CDR3 runs 12 residues. The germline V and J ends were trimmed by 4 bases and 7 bases, with 8 bases remaining between them. The CDR3 spells CASSSPRQPQHF. CDR3 DNA: TGTGCCAGCAGTTCCCCCCGGCAGCCCCAGCATTTT.

This clone has more than one count but fewer than ten. J is TRBJ1-5 and V is TRBV27, with 8 nucleotides matching TRBD1. The CDR3 spans 14 residues. The germline V gene has CDR1 MNHEY and CDR2 SMNVEV (reference sequence). Trimming at V came to 5 bases and at J to 5 bases, leaving 5 bases not matched to a gene. The CDR3 here is CASSRDRRDQPQHF. In DNA form, the CDR3 reads TGTGCCAGCAGTAGGGACAGGAGGGATCAGCCCCAGCATTTT.

The rearrangement joins TRBV16 to TRBJ1-5, with D hard to call. V was clipped by 0 bases and J by 7 bases, with 19 bases between them. Germline lookup yields CDR1 KGHSY and CDR2 FQNENV. There are 17 residues in the CDR3. CDR3 in DNA: TGTGCCAGCAGCCAATCGACGGCCGCCGGGGTTGGGCAGCCCCAGCATTTT. Amino acids: CASSQSTAAGVGQPQHF.

This chain joins TRBV20-1 and TRBJ1-1; D gene ambiguous. CDR3 length: 11 amino acids. Trimming pared 3 bases from V and 6 bases from J, leaving 8 bases between. CDR1 is DFQATT, CDR2 SNEGSKA, per germline (reference sequence). Here the CDR3 reads CSASGESEAFF. Written as DNA, the CDR3 is TGCAGTGCTAGTGGGGAGTCTGAAGCTTTCTTT.

For this clone: Different DNA sequences within this sample yield the same CDR3. The chain uses TRBV3-1 (or the pseudogene TRBV3-2) and TRBJ2-7; D is unclear. V was pared by 1 base and J by 4 bases, with 5 bases between. The CDR3 loop spans 12 amino acids. Germline V lookup: CDR1 LGHDT, CDR2 YNNKEL (reference sequence). The CDR3 is CASSQAGYEQYF. CDR3 in DNA: TGTGCCAGCAGCCAAGCAGGTTACGAGCAGTACTTC.

J is TRBJ1-1 and V is TRBV19; possible D gene TRBD1, 5 bases. Germline V CDR1 and CDR2: LNHDA, SQIVND (reference sequence). The CDR3 length is 13 residues. Trimming shortened V by 2 bases and J by 5 bases, and 9 bases separated the two germline ends. CDR3 amino acids: CASSIRGMTEAFF. CDR3 nucleotide sequence: TGTGCCAGTAGTATAAGGGGTATGACTGAAGCTTTCTTT. The full variable domain, with the rest looked up from reference TRBV19 and TRBJ1-1, is DGGITQSPKYLFRKEGQNVTLSCEQNLNHDAMYWYRQDPGQGLRLIYYSQIVNDFQKGDIAEGYSVSREKKESFPLTVTSAQKNPTAFYLCASSIRGMTEAFFGQGTRLTVV.

V usage is TRBV28 and J usage is TRBJ1-5; TRBD1 is a possible D gene (5 bases). Germline lookup yields CDR1 MDHEN and CDR2 SYDVKM. CDR3 length: 15 residues. The V end was cut by 1 base, the J end by 5 bases, with 12 bases between. CDR3 bases: TGTGCCAGCAGTTTATCAGTGGGGGGGGATCAGCCCCAGCATTTT. The encoded protein is CASSLSVGGDQPQHF.

The chain recombines TRBV28 with TRBJ2-6; D is unresolved. V was trimmed by 0 bases and J by 2 bases, leaving 5 bases between them. The CDR3 contains 15 residues. Germline-derived CDR1 and CDR2 are MDHEN and SYDVKM. CDR3 loop: CASSLWQTGANVLTF. CDR3 in DNA: TGTGCCAGCAGTTTATGGCAGACTGGGGCCAACGTCCTGACTTTC. The full variable domain, its missing parts supplied by reference TRBV28 and TRBJ2-6, is DVKVTQSSRYLVKRTGEKVFLECVQDMDHENMFWYRQDPGLGLRLIYFSYDVKMKEKGDIPEGYSVSREKKERFSLILESASTNQTSMYLCASSLWQTGANVLTFGAGSRLTVL.

This chain links TRBV11-2 with TRBJ2-1; D unresolved. Germline values: CDR1 SGHAT, CDR2 FQNNGV. Trimming pared 7 bases from V and 5 bases from J, leaving 15 bases between. The CDR3 has 14 amino acids. The CDR3 reads CASTSGWSHNEQFF. In DNA, the CDR3 is TGTGCCAGCACCTCCGGGTGGAGTCACAATGAGCAGTTCTTC.

V gene TRBV4-1 combines with J gene TRBJ2-7; a weak D match, TRBD2 (5 bases). Trimming took 3 bases from V and 2 from J, leaving 17 bases between them. Germline CDR1 reads MGHRA; CDR2 reads YSYEKL. CDR3 size: 16 residues. The CDR3 sequence is CASSHHLLAAPYEQYF. Written as DNA, the CDR3 is TGCGCCAGCAGCCACCACCTTCTAGCAGCCCCCTACGAGCAGTACTTC.

The V call is TRBV30, the J call TRBJ1-4; D call uncertain. Deletions cut 3 bases from V and 3 bases from J, with 8 bases between. The germline gives CDR1 GTSNPN, CDR2 SVGIG (reference sequence). CDR3 length: 13 amino acids. The CDR3 sequence: CAWSGEANEKLFF. The DNA for the CDR3 is TGTGCCTGGAGCGGAGAAGCTAATGAAAAACTGTTTTTT.

This chain uses TRBV9 with TRBJ2-1; 11 positions agree with TRBD2. Trimming removed 3 bases from V and 7 bases from J; junction bases left unmatched: 6. This CDR3 region has 15 residues. CDR1 and CDR2 (germline): SGDLS, YYNGEE. The CDR3 here is CASSDLAGGGNEQFF. The CDR3 coding sequence is TGTGCCAGCAGCGACCTAGCGGGAGGAGGAAATGAGCAGTTCTTC. Supplemented by reference TRBV9 and TRBJ2-1, the full variable domain reads DSGVTQTPKHLITATGQRVTLRCSPRSGDLSVYWYQQSLDQGLQFLIQYYNGEERAKGNILERFSAQQFPDLHSELNLSSLELGDSALYFCASSDLAGGGNEQFFGPGTRLTVL.

This sequence joins TRBV19 and TRBJ1-5, with 8 bases that match TRBD1. Trimming removed 10 bases from V and 7 bases from J; junction bases left unmatched: 9. Germline V CDR1 and CDR2: LNHDA, SQIVND (reference sequence). The CDR3 has 13 residues. This chain's CDR3 is CAIAAGGQQPQHF. In nucleotides, the CDR3 is TGTGCCATCGCCGCAGGGGGCCAACAGCCCCAGCATTTT.

The gene calls are TRBV25-1 and TRBJ2-2; 8 bases align to TRBD2. J was trimmed by 5 bases and V by 3 bases; bases with no gene match: 8. The CDR3 runs 16 residues. Looked up from germline, CDR1 is MGHDK and CDR2 is SYGVNS. The DNA of the CDR3 is TGTGCCAGCAGTGACCCAGTAGCGGGATGGACCGGGGAGCTGTTTTTT. Residues: CASSDPVAGWTGELFF.

The chain links TRBV27 to TRBJ2-4; 9 bases fit TRBD2. Germline lookup yields CDR1 MNHEY and CDR2 SMNVEV (reference sequence). This CDR3 contains 16 residues. J gave up 1 base and V 4 bases, and 5 bases lay outside the gene matches. The DNA of the CDR3 is TGTGCCAGCAGTTCCTCTAGCGGGATTGCCAAAAACATTCAGTACTTC. Protein: CASSSSSGIAKNIQYF.

The J gene is TRBJ2-4, the V gene TRBV27; TRBD2 matches 7 bases. V dropped 4 bases and J dropped 5; count of bases not matched to a gene: 8. This CDR3 comprises 15 residues. Germline V gene sequence: CDR1 MNHEY, CDR2 SMNVEV (reference sequence). The CDR3, as DNA: TGTGCCAGCAGTTCCCCGGCTAGCGGAGAAAACATTCAGTACTTC. Its protein product is CASSSPASGENIQYF.

The chain recombines TRBV18 with TRBJ1-3; D gene uncertain. The V end lost 0 bases, the J end lost 2 bases, and 5 bases lay between the germline ends. Germline V gene sequence: CDR1 KGHSH, CDR2 LQKENI. The CDR3 sequence is 14 residues long. CDR3 region: CASSPPSPGNTIYF. The CDR3 nucleotides are TGTGCCAGCTCACCACCTAGTCCTGGAAACACCATATATTTT.

This clone was counted only a few times. The chain couples TRBV7-8 to TRBJ1-4; TRBD1 matches at 10 bases. The CDR3 extends over 17 amino acids. Germline CDR1 and CDR2: SGHVS and FQNEAQ. J lost 8 bases, V lost 5 bases, and 14 bases had no gene match. The CDR3 region has the DNA TGTGCCAGCAGCCCCATGTCAGCCGGGACAGGGGAAGAAAAACTGTTTTTT. This sequence encodes CASSPMSAGTGEEKLFF.

This chain links TRBV27 with TRBJ1-4, with D hard to call. The CDR3 is 15 residues long. Germline V gene data show CDR1 as MNHEY and CDR2 as SMNVEV (reference sequence). V dropped 6 bases and J dropped 0 bases, with 11 bases sitting between them. The CDR3 bases are TGTGCCAGCAGCCGTTTCTTAACAACTAATGAAAAACTGTTTTTT. Residues: CASSRFLTTNEKLFF.

This chain uses TRBV13 with TRBJ2-7, with D perhaps TRBD2 (5 bases). The CDR3 runs 15 residues. Deletions cut 4 bases from V and 2 bases from J, with 15 bases between. The germline V gene has CDR1 PRHDT and CDR2 FYEKMQ (reference sequence). Written as DNA, the CDR3 is TGTGCCAGCAGCTACGGCGGCGGACTCCCCTACGAGCAGTACTTC. The encoded protein is CASSYGGGLPYEQYF. The full variable domain, completed using reference TRBV13 and TRBJ2-7, is AAGVIQSPRHLIKEKRETATLKCYPIPRHDTVYWYQQGPGQDPQFLISFYEKMQSDKGSIPDRFSAQQFSDYHSELNMSSLELGDSALYFCASSYGGGLPYEQYFGPGTRLTVT.

This clone was counted only a few times. V gene TRBV19 combines with J gene TRBJ2-7, with D possibly matching TRBD1 (6 bases). Trimming cost V 5 bases and J 4 bases, with 18 bases left between them. CDR3 length: 15 residues. The germline gives CDR1 LNHDA, CDR2 SQIVND (reference sequence). For the CDR3, the DNA is TGTGCCAGTAGTGCGCCAGGACAGAGCTTTTACGAGCAGTACTTC. It yields the protein CASSAPGQSFYEQYF. The full variable domain, in which reference TRBV19 and TRBJ2-7 provide the parts outside the CDR3, is DGGITQSPKYLFRKEGQNVTLSCEQNLNHDAMYWYRQDPGQGLRLIYYSQIVNDFQKGDIAEGYSVSREKKESFPLTVTSAQKNPTAFYLCASSAPGQSFYEQYFGPGTRLTVT.

This chain links TRBV9 with TRBJ2-3; D is undetermined. The V and J ends lost 4 bases and 6 bases respectively, with 12 bases between them. This CDR3 is 13 amino acids long. CDR1 and CDR2 from the germline V gene are SGDLS and YYNGEE. The CDR3 DNA is TGTGCCAGCAGCCTCAGACTCGACGATACGCAGTATTTT. Translated: CASSLRLDDTQYF.

The rearrangement joins TRBV12-3 or TRBV12-4 to TRBJ2-2; weak D call: TRBD1 (6 bases). CDR3 length: 13 amino acids. V was pared by 7 bases and J by 8 bases, with 14 bases between. The CDR3 nucleotides read TGTGCCAGCAACGTCCAGGGGATAGGGGAGCTGTTTTTT. Its translation: CASNVQGIGELFF.